This T cell receptor (beta chain) was recovered during a study of Ad26.COV2.S vaccination and SARS-CoV-2 variants. V lost 5 bases and J 13 bases, leaving 26 bases between the germline ends. CDR3 length: 15 residues. Germline-derived CDR1 and CDR2 are SGHTA and FQGNSA. TCRdb's copy holds only in-frame clones and misses some; the assay was immunoSEQ multiplex PCR. Of about 350,000 clones listed, approximately 90% are singletons. Treatment of the sample: over 15 received Ad26.COV2.S at low or high dose, single or two shots; about 5 received placebo; per-sample allocation not given. Samples analyzed were those drawn on day 63 after the first vaccine or placebo injection. An adult aged 18-55 years in Boston served as the donor.

This TCR derives from a person between 18 and 65 years old who received the Ad26.COV2.S COVID-19 vaccine or a placebo. The chain recombines TRBV7-2 with TRBJ1-1; D is perhaps TRBD1 (6 bases). This material consisted of peripheral blood, taken in a trial of Ad26.COV2.S vaccine versus placebo. CDR3: CASSPGMDRGFQGFF. CDR3 DNA sequence: TGTGCCAGCAGCCCCGGAATGGACAGAGGATTTCAGGGTTTCTTT.